This TCR beta chain was profiled in a study of T cells in Graves' hyperthyroidism and ophthalmopathy. Patients were aged 18 to 65, had disease duration under 2 months, and had newly diagnosed hyperthyroidism. Out of approximately 10 ml of fresh peripheral blood came the PBMCs. This clonotype was detected many times. Its antigen is still unknown. Germline CDR1 reads SGHTA; CDR2 reads FQGNSA. V was trimmed by 0 bases and J by 1 base, leaving 10 bases between them. The CDR3 is made up of 16 amino acids. The CDR3 regions of TCR beta were amplified from RNA transcripts. Primed by the HTBI set, a first-round RT-PCR was run on the TCR CDR3. TCRdb ran MiXCR on the multiplex PCR reads and lists one entry per CDR3 protein. The table lists around 300,000 distinct CDR3 sequences, roughly 14% of them singletons. Findings of the study overall: Blood shared most expanded thyroid clonotypes above 0.001.

The source material was blood. The origin of this receptor is a woman in her 30s with Graves' hyperthyroidism that later progressed to Graves' ophthalmopathy. The chain recombines TRBV7-2 with TRBJ2-1, with D perhaps matching TRBD2 (5 bases). The CDR3 DNA follows: TGTGCCAGCAGCTTAGCGCATGGGAGTTCCTACAATGAGCAGTTCTTC. Its protein is CASSLAHGSSYNEQFF. The full variable domain, rest sourced from reference TRBV7-2 and TRBJ2-1, is GAGVSQSPSNKVTEKGKDVELRCDPISGHTALYWYRQSLGQGLEFLIYFQGNSAPDKSGLPSDRFSAERTGGSVSTLTIQRTQQEDSAVYLCASSLAHGSSYNEQFFGPGTRLTVL.